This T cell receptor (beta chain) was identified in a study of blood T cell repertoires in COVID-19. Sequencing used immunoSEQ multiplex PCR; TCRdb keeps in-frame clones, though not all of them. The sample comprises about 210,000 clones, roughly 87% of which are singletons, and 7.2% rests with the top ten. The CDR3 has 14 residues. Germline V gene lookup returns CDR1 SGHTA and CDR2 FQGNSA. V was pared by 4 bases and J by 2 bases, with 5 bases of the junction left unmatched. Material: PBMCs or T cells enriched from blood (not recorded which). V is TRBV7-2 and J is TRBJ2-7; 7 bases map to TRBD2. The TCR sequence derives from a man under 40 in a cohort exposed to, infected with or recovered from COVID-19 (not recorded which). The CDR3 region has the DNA TGTGCCAGCAGCTACGGCGGGGGTGCCTACGAGCAGTACTTC. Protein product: CASSYGGGAYEQYF. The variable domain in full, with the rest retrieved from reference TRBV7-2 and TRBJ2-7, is GAGVSQSPSNKVTEKGKDVELRCDPISGHTALYWYRQSLGQGLEFLIYFQGNSAPDKSGLPSDRFSAERTGGSVSTLTIQRTQQEDSAVYLCASSYGGGAYEQYFGPGTRLTVT.